These 28 T cell receptor beta chains were sequenced from one sample in a study of human T cells and chemical hapten exposure. As to time point: pre-sensitization, week 0. Treatment reported: therapeutic diphenylcyclopropenone sensitization with weekly scalp DPC. TCRdb re-called the RACE reads with MiXCR, one entry per CDR3 protein. The data contain 35,000 to 50,000 distinct CDR3 sequences, about 10% of them singletons. The sequencing here drew on whole blood, taken in connection with sensitization to the hapten diphenylcyclopropenone (DPC). These receptor sequences come from a man aged 25-40 years with alopecia areata. Some clones in this sample may be carry-over from other donors' samples.

This clonotype was detected many times. The chain recombines TRBV20-1 with TRBJ2-3, with D possibly matching TRBD1 (6 bases). The CDR3 is 15 amino acids. V was shortened by 3 bases and J by 2 bases, with 15 bases between the two germline ends. The germline V gene has CDR1 DFQATT and CDR2 SNEGSKA (reference sequence). The CDR3 bases are TGCAGTGCTAGCAGACAGGATGCCTTCACAGATACGCAGTATTTT. Translated: CSASRQDAFTDTQYF.

There are many counts of this clonotype. The gene calls are TRBV18 and TRBJ1-2, with TRBD1 identical over 8 bases. The V gene's germline CDR1 is KGHSH and CDR2 LQKENI. The trim removed 0 bases at V and 4 bases at J, leaving 10 bases unmatched. The CDR3 is 17 amino acids. The CDR3 reads CASSPPGRGRFPYGYTF. Written as DNA, the CDR3 is TGTGCCAGCTCACCACCTGGCAGGGGGCGCTTCCCCTATGGCTACACCTTC.

Many counts were recorded for this clonotype. The rearrangement joins TRBV10-3 to TRBJ2-5; 10 positions agree with TRBD2. Trimming took 0 bases from V and 0 from J; bases not matched to a gene: 4. There are 17 residues in the CDR3. The germline V gene has CDR1 ENHRY and CDR2 SYGVKD. Written as DNA, the CDR3 is TGTGCCATCAGTGAGTCGTTTAGCGGGGGGAACCAAGAGACCCAGTACTTC. Its translation: CAISESFSGGNQETQYF.

This clonotype has a count of ten or more. This chain uses TRBV19 with TRBJ2-1; 13 bases are a match to TRBD2. The CDR3 is made up of 19 amino acids. Per germline, CDR1 LNHDA and CDR2 SQIVND (reference sequence). The J segment lost 0 bases and the V segment lost 6 bases, leaving 11 bases of the junction unmatched. The CDR3 spells CASRNGTSGIRDSYNEQFF. In nucleotides, the CDR3 is TGTGCCAGTAGAAACGGGACTAGCGGGATAAGAGACTCCTACAATGAGCAGTTCTTC.

This clonotype came up many times. The gene calls are TRBV20-1 and TRBJ2-1; D is possibly TRBD2 (6 bases). Trimming stripped 6 bases from V and 4 bases from J, with 7 bases between. The CDR3 totals 11 residues. Germline CDR1 reads DFQATT; CDR2 reads SNEGSKA (reference sequence). CDR3 residues: CSAEGYNEQFF. CDR3 sequence (DNA): TGCAGTGCGGAGGGTTACAATGAGCAGTTCTTC.

This clonotype was seen many times. The chain's CDR3 is CASSLVVSFWTSEKNTGELFF. CDR3 DNA sequence: TGTGCCAGCAGCTTAGTGGTTTCCTTTTGGACTAGCGAGAAGAACACCGGGGAGCTGTTTTTT. The chain joins TRBV11-1 to TRBJ2-2; 9 nucleotides match TRBD2. The CDR3 is 21 residues long. Per germline, CDR1 SGHAT and CDR2 FQDESV (reference sequence). V was clipped by 1 base and J by 1 base; unmatched bases: 16.

This clonotype showed up many times. The chain recombines TRBV5-1 with TRBJ2-1; TRBD2 matches at 11 bases. The CDR3 runs 15 residues. The junction had 7 bases not matched to a gene; V was cut back by 3 bases and J by 8 bases. Germline CDR1 SGHRS, CDR2 YFSETQ. CDR3: CASSSGTSGTHEQFF. The CDR3 DNA is TGCGCCAGCAGCTCCGGGACTAGCGGTACGCATGAGCAGTTCTTC.

A few counts support this clonotype. The chain joins TRBV29-1 to TRBJ2-1, with D possibly matching TRBD2 (6 bases). The CDR3 spans 13 residues. With 4 bases removed from V and 8 bases from J, the gap between germline ends came to 15 bases. Per the germline V gene, CDR1 is SQVTM and CDR2 is ANQGSEA. In DNA form, the CDR3 reads TGCAGCGTTGGAGAGGGGCGGGGCTATGAGCAGTTCTTC. It is translated as CSVGEGRGYEQFF.

The V and J genes are TRBV25-1 and TRBJ2-5; D perhaps matches TRBD2 (6 bases). CDR1 and CDR2 (germline): MGHDK, SYGVNS. CDR3 length: 16 residues. V lost 2 bases and J 5 bases, leaving 18 bases between the germline ends. CDR3 in DNA: TGTGCCAGCAGTGAAACTGAGACTAGGGCTCTGGAGACCCAGTACTTC. Translated: CASSETETRALETQYF.

This clonotype was seen at least ten times. The chain uses TRBV7-6 and TRBJ1-1; no clear D gene. CDR3 size: 13 residues. V lost 5 bases to trimming and J lost 0 bases, with 7 bases between them. Germline CDR1 reads SGHVS; CDR2 reads FNYEAQ. DNA of the CDR3: TGTGCCAGCAGCGCGGCTGTGAACACTGAAGCTTTCTTT. Translating it yields CASSAAVNTEAFF.

This clonotype has a count of ten or more. V and J are TRBV24-1 and TRBJ2-2, with D maybe TRBD2 (5 bases). There are 13 residues in the CDR3. Trimming pared 6 bases from V and 7 bases from J, leaving 11 bases between. Germline V lookup: CDR1 KGHDR, CDR2 SFDVKD. In DNA, the CDR3 is TGTGCCACCAGTAAAAGCGGAGGCGGGGAGCTGTTTTTT. Protein sequence: CATSKSGGGELFF.

In this sample, this clonotype turned up a few times. V gene TRBV7-9 combines with J gene TRBJ2-7; 11 positions agree with TRBD2. Germline V lookup: CDR1 SEHNR, CDR2 FQNEAQ (reference sequence). The CDR3 totals 19 residues. Unmatched junction bases numbered 15, after V lost 5 bases and J lost 0 bases. The CDR3 bases are TGTGCCAGCAGCAGAGGGAGGGGCACCGGGACTAGCGGCTCCTACGAGCAGTACGTC. Its protein product is CASSRGRGTGTSGSYEQYV.

Ten or more counts support this clonotype. V gene TRBV5-5 combines with J gene TRBJ2-3; 9 nucleotides agree with TRBD2. V trimming: 4 bases; J trimming: 2 bases; junction bases outside the gene matches: 8. The CDR3 runs 16 residues. Germline V gene data show CDR1 as SGHKS and CDR2 as YYEKEE (reference sequence). For the CDR3, the DNA is TGTGCCAGCAGCACCCGACTAGCGGCGGCCACAGATACGCAGTATTTT. This translates into CASSTRLAAATDTQYF.

This clonotype has a handful of counts. The J gene is TRBJ2-5, the V gene TRBV9; D might be TRBD2 (5 bases). Germline CDR1 reads SGDLS; CDR2 reads YYNGEE. CDR3 length: 17 amino acids. Trimming removed 0 bases at V and 4 bases at J, with 19 bases between. The CDR3 here is CASSVGTSTRVPETQYF. DNA of the CDR3: TGTGCCAGCAGCGTAGGGACGAGTACTAGAGTCCCAGAGACCCAGTACTTC.

This clonotype was recorded many times. This chain links TRBV18 with TRBJ1-6; no definite D call. This CDR3 comprises 16 residues. Germline-derived CDR1 and CDR2 are KGHSH and LQKENI. V lost 3 bases and J 0 bases, leaving 9 bases between the germline ends. CDR3: CASSPVRSSYNSPLHF. The DNA for the CDR3 is TGTGCCAGCTCACCCGTAAGGAGCTCCTATAATTCACCCCTCCACTTT.

The chain carries TRBV5-1 and TRBJ2-3; 7 bases line up with TRBD1. The CDR3 covers 15 residues. The V and J ends lost 2 bases and 4 bases, in that order; junction bases with no gene match: 7. Germline V gene data show CDR1 as SGHRS and CDR2 as YFSETQ. The CDR3 reads CASSFATGRADTQYF. The CDR3, as DNA: TGCGCCAGCAGCTTTGCGACAGGGAGAGCAGATACGCAGTATTTT.

The V and J genes are TRBV7-2 and TRBJ2-3, with 14 nucleotides matching TRBD2. After removal of 5 bases from V and 6 bases from J, the junction contained 13 bases not matched to a gene. The CDR3 has 18 residues. Germline CDR1 is SGHTA and CDR2 is FQGNSA. The CDR3 DNA reads TGTGCCAGCAGCGGCGGACTAGCGGGAGGACCTCCTTGGGATACGCAGTATTTT. The encoded protein is CASSGGLAGGPPWDTQYF. The full variable domain, in which reference TRBV7-2 and TRBJ2-3 provide the parts outside the CDR3, is GAGVSQSPSNKVTEKGKDVELRCDPISGHTALYWYRQSLGQGLEFLIYFQGNSAPDKSGLPSDRFSAERTGGSVSTLTIQRTQQEDSAVYLCASSGGLAGGPPWDTQYFGPGTRLTVL.

This clonotype has at least ten counts. This chain's CDR3 is CASSSSGSADTQYF. The CDR3 DNA is TGTGCCAGCAGCTCTAGCGGGAGCGCAGATACGCAGTATTTT. The V and J genes are TRBV5-6 and TRBJ2-3; 10 nucleotides align to TRBD2. V lost 3 bases and J lost 4; bases outside the gene matches: 2. Germline CDR1 SGHDT, CDR2 YYEEEE. This CDR3 comprises 14 residues.

The chain recombines TRBV18 with TRBJ2-4, with D unclear. Trimming removed 2 bases from V and 0 bases from J, with 11 bases in between. This CDR3 has 16 residues. Germline lookup yields CDR1 KGHSH and CDR2 LQKENI. The CDR3: CASSPMTLVAKNIQYF. CDR3 bases: TGTGCCAGCTCACCAATGACGTTAGTAGCCAAAAACATTCAGTACTTC.

This clonotype was seen at least ten times. The chain combines TRBV12-3 or TRBV12-4 with TRBJ2-4; 7 bases map to TRBD2. CDR3 size: 16 residues. Losses at the gene ends were 5 bases for V and 0 bases for J; bases not matched to a gene: 7. Here the CDR3 reads CASSLSGDLAKNIQYF. CDR3 nucleotide sequence: TGTGCCAGCAGTCTCAGCGGGGACCTAGCCAAAAACATTCAGTACTTC.

This clonotype was observed at least ten times. The V call is TRBV4-3, the J call TRBJ1-3; D is undetermined. The CDR3 consists of 15 residues. CDR1 is LGHNA, CDR2 YSLEER, per germline. Trimming shortened V by 0 bases and J by 5 bases, and 11 bases separated the two germline ends. The CDR3 sequence: CASSQDASRRNTIYF. In DNA form, the CDR3 reads TGCGCCAGCAGCCAAGATGCCTCCAGGAGAAACACCATATATTTT.

This clonotype was observed a few times. This sequence joins TRBV11-2 and TRBJ2-6; D remains unclear. This CDR3 region has 13 residues. The germline CDR1 and CDR2 sequences are SGHAT and FQNNGV. V gave up 11 bases and J gave up 0 bases, with 8 bases separating them. CDR3 coding DNA: TGTGCCGGTCGTAACTCTGGGGCCAACGTCCTGACTTTC. It encodes CAGRNSGANVLTF.

V and J are TRBV20-1 and TRBJ2-7; possibly TRBD2 for D (5 bases). CDR3 length: 12 residues. Germline CDR1 DFQATT, CDR2 SNEGSKA (reference sequence). V lost 3 bases and J lost 10, with 16 bases in between. The CDR3 DNA reads as TGCAGTGCTAGCGGGGAGCAATGGGAACAGTACTTC. Translated, it gives CSASGEQWEQYF.

This clonotype has only a few counts. The junction departs from the called germline gene at one end, perhaps through a read error. The rearrangement joins TRBV2 to TRBJ2-1; D not certain. This CDR3 comprises 8 residues. Germline assignment: CDR1 SNHLY and CDR2 FYNNEI. Here the CDR3 reads CASGNLVF. The DNA for the CDR3 is TGTGCCAGCGGTAACCTGGTTTTC.

V usage is TRBV23-1 and J usage is TRBJ2-1; D tentatively fits TRBD1 or TRBD2 (5 bases each). TRBV23-1 carries the ORF label, with uncertain function. V lost 0 bases to trimming and J lost 2 bases, with 14 bases between them. This CDR3 has 17 residues. This chain's CDR3 is CASSQSGVECAYNEQFF. The CDR3 DNA reads TGCGCCAGCAGTCAATCGGGGGTGGAGTGCGCCTACAATGAGCAGTTCTTC.

This clonotype was seen many times. The chain is built from TRBV10-1 and TRBJ1-1; D perhaps matches TRBD1 (6 bases). CDR1 WNHNN and CDR2 SYGVQD come from the germline V gene (reference sequence). V was cut by 1 base and J by 4 bases, with 13 bases left in between. The length of the CDR3 is 15 residues. The CDR3 reads CASSEWGEGGTEAFF. The CDR3 DNA reads as TGCGCCAGCAGTGAGTGGGGTGAAGGGGGCACTGAAGCTTTCTTT.

There are many counts of this clonotype. The chain links TRBV5-6 to TRBJ1-6; a weak D match, TRBD1 (5 bases). The CDR3 totals 13 residues. Trimming removed 4 bases from V and 9 bases from J, with 11 bases in between. The germline gives CDR1 SGHDT, CDR2 YYEEEE. CDR3 sequence (DNA): TGTGCCAGCAGCCTGTCGGGGACTTCACCCCTCCACTTT. This codes for CASSLSGTSPLHF. Full variable domain (outside the CDR3, taken from reference TRBV5-6 and TRBJ1-6): DAGVTQSPTHLIKTRGQQVTLRCSPKSGHDTVSWYQQALGQGPQFIFQYYEEEERQRGNFPDRFSGHQFPNYSSELNVNALLLGDSALYLCASSLSGTSPLHFGNGTRLTVT.

CDR3 nucleotide sequence: TGCGCCAGCAGCTTGGAAACTGGGCCGAACACTGAAGCTTTCTTT. Amino acids: CASSLETGPNTEAFF. The rearrangement links TRBV5-1 to TRBJ1-1; D not resolved. The CDR3 contains 15 residues. Deletions cut 0 bases from V and 1 base from J, with 10 bases between. Germline assignment: CDR1 SGHRS and CDR2 YFSETQ. Drawing the rest from reference TRBV5-1 and TRBJ1-1, the complete variable domain is KAGVTQTPRYLIKTRGQQVTLSCSPISGHRSVSWYQQTPGQGLQFLFEYFSETQRNKGNFPGRFSGRQFSNSRSEMNVSTLELGDSALYLCASSLETGPNTEAFFGQGTRLTVV.